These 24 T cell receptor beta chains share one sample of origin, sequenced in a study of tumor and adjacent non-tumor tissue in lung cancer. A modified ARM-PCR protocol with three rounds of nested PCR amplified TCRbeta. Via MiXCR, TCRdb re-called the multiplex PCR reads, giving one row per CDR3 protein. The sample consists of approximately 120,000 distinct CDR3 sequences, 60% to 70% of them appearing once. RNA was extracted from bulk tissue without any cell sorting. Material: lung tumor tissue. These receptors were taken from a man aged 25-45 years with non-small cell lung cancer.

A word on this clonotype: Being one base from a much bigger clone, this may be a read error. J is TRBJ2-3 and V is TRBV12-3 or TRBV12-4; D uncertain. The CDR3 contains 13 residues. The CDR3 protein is CANSFGSTDTQYF. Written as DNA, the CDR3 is TGTGCCAACAGTTTTGGCAGCACAGATACGCAGTATTTT.

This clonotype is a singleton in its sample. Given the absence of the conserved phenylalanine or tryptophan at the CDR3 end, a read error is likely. CDR3 coding DNA: TGCAGTGCCTTAGAGTCCGGGGCAGGGGGCCACGAGCAGTACTAC. Translation: CSALESGAGGHEQYY. This sequence joins TRBV29-1 and TRBJ2-7, with 8 bases matching TRBD1. Germline V gives CDR1 SQVTM, CDR2 ANQGSEA. This CDR3 region has 15 residues.

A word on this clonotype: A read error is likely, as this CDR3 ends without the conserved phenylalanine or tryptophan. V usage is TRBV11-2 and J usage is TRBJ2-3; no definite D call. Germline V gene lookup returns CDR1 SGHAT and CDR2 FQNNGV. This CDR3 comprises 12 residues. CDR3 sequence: CASSHRTVTQYS. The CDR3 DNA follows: TGTGCCAGCAGCCATCGTACAGTTACGCAGTATTCT.

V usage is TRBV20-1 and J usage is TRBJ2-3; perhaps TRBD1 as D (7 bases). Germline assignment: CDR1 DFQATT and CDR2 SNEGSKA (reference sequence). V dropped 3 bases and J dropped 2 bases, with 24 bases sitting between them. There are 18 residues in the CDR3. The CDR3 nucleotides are TGCAGTGCTAGGTACAATCAGGGGGGTTCGTATAACACAGATACGCAGTATTTT. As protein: CSARYNQGGSYNTDTQYF.

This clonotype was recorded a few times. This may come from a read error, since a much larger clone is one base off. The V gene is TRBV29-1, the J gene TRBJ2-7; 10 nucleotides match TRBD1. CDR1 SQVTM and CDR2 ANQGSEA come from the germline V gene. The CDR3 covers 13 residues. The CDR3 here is CGVGGQGAYEQYF. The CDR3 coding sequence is TGCGGCGTTGGAGGACAGGGGGCCTACGAGCAGTACTTC.

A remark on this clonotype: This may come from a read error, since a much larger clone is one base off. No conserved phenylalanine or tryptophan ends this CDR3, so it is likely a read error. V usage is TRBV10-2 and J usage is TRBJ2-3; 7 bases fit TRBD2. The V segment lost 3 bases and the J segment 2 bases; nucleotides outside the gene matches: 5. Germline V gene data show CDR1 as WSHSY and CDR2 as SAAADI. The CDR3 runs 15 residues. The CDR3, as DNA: TGCGCCAGCAGTGATACACGGGGGGACACAGATACGCAGTATTAT. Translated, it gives CASSDTRGDTDTQYY.

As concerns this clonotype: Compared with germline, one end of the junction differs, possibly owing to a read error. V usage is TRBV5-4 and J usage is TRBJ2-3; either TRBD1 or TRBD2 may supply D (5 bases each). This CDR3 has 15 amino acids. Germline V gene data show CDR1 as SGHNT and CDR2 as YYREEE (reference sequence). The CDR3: CVSGQPGPTSDTQYF. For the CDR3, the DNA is TGTGTCAGCGGCCAACCGGGACCAACATCAGATACGCAGTATTTT.

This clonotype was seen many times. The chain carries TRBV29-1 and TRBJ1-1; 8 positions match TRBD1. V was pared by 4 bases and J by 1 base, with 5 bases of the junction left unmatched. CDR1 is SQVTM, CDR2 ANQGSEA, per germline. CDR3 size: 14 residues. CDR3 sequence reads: CSVALTGGNTEAFF. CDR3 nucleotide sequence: TGCAGCGTTGCTCTAACAGGGGGGAACACTGAAGCTTTCTTT.

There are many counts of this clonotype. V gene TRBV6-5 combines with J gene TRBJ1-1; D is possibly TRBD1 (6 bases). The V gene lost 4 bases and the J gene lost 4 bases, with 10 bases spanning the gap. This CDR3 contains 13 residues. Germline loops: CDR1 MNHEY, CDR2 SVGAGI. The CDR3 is CASSSPRGTEAFF. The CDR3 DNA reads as TGTGCCAGCAGTTCGCCCAGGGGCACTGAAGCTTTCTTT.

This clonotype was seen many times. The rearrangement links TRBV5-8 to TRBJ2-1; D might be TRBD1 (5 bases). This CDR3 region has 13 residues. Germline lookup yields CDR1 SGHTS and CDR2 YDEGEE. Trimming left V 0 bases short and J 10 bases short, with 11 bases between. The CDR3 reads CASSLGGAPEQFF. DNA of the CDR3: TGTGCCAGCAGCTTGGGGGGCGCCCCCGAGCAGTTCTTC.

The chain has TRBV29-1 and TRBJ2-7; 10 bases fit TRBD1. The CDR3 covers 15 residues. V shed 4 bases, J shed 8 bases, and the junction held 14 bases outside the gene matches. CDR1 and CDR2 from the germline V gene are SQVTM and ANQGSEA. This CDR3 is CSVGDSGQGFYKQYF. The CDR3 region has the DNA TGCAGCGTTGGAGACTCGGGACAGGGGTTCTATAAGCAGTACTTC.

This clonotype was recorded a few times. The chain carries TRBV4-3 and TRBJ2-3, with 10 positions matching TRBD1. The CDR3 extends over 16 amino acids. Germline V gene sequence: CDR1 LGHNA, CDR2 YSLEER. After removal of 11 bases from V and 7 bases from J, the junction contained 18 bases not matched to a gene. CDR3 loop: CAGSQDATGGGYTQYF. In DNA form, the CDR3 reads TGCGCCGGTAGCCAAGATGCGACAGGGGGCGGGTATACGCAGTATTTT.

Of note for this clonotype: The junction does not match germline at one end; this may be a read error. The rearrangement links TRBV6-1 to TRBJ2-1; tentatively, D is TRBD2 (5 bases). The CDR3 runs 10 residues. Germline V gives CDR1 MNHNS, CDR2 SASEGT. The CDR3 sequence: CASNEGPGSF. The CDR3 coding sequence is TGTGCAAGCAATGAAGGCCCGGGAAGCTTC.

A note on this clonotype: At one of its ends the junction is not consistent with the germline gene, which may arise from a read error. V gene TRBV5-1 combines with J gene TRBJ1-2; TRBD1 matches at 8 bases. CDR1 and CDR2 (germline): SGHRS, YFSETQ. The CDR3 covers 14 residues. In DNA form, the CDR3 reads TGCGCCAGCAGCTCCGGGACAGGTGTCTATGGCTTCACCTTC. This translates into CASSSGTGVYGFTF.

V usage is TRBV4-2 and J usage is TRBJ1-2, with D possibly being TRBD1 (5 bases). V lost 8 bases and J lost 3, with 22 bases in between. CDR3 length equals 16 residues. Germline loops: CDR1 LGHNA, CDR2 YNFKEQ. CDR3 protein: CASGLNSGGTDYGYTF. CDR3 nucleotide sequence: TGTGCCAGCGGCCTTAACTCTGGGGGGACCGACTATGGCTACACCTTC.

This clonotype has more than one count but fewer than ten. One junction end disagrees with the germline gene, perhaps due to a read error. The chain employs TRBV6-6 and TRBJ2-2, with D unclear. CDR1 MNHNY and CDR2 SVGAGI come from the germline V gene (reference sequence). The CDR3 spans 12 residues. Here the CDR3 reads CTSSPTAGELFF. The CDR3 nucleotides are TGTACCAGCAGTCCGACCGCCGGGGAGCTGTTTTTT.

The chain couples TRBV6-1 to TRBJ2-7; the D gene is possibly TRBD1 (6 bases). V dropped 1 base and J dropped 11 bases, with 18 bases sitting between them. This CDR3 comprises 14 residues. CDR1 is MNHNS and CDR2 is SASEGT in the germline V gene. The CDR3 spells CASSEGTGFYEKYF. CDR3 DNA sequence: TGTGCCAGCAGTGAAGGAACAGGGTTCTACGAAAAGTACTTC.

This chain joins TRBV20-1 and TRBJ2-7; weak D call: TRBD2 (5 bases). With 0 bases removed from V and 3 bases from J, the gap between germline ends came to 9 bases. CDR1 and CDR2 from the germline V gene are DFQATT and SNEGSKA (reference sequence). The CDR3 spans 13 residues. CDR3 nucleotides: TGCAGTGCTAGAGATTTACGGGGCTACGAGCAGTACTTC. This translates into CSARDLRGYEQYF.

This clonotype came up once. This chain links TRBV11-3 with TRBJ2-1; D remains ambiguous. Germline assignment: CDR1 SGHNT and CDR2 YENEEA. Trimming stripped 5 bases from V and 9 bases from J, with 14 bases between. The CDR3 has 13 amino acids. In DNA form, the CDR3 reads TGTGCCAGCAGCCCAGACGATTTGACTGAGCAGTTCTTC. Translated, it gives CASSPDDLTEQFF.

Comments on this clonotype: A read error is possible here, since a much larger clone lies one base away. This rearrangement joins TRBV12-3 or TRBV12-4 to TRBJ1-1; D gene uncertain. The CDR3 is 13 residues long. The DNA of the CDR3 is TGTGCCAGCAGTGCCGAGACGAACACTGAAACTTTCTTT. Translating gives CASSAETNTETFF.

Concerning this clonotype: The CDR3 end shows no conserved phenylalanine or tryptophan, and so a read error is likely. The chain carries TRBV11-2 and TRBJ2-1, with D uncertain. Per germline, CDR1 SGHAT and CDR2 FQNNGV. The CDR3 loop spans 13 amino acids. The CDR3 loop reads CASSLGFANEQFS. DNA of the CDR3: TGTGCTAGCAGCTTAGGATTTGCCAATGAGCAGTTCTCC.

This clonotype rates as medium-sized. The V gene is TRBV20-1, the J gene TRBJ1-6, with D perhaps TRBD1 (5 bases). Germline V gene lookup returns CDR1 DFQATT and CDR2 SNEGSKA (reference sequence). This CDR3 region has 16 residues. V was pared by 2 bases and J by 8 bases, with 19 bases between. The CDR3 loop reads CSARPRVPPQYSPLHF. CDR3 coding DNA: TGCAGTGCTAGACCCAGGGTTCCGCCCCAATATTCACCCCTCCACTTT.

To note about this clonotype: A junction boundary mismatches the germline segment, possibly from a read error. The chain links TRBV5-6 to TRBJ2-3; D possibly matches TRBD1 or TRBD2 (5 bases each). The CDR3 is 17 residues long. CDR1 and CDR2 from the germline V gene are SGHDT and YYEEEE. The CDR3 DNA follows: TGTGCCAGCAGCTTGGTGGGCGACAGCTCTAGCACAGGTACGCAGTATTTT. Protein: CASSLVGDSSSTGTQYF.

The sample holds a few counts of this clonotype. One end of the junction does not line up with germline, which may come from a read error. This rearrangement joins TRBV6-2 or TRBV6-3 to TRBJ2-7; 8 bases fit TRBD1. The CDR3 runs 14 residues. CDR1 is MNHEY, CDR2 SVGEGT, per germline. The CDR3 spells CASSLGQGAYGQYF. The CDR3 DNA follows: TGTGCCAGCAGCCTCGGACAGGGCGCCTACGGGCAGTACTTC.